One sample yielded the 13 T cell receptor beta chains listed below, sequenced in a study of shared clonotypes between healthy human individuals. The assay was immunoSEQ multiplex PCR, and TCRdb's table has in-frame clones only and misses some. The sample has about 980,000 clones; more than 75% are singletons. Sequencing was carried out using memory CD4+ T cells sorted from blood. The subset denotes: CD45RA-negative fraction. These receptors came from a man younger than 35 in good health.

This clone was counted a few times. The V and J genes are TRBV6-4 and TRBJ1-4; D is undetermined. The CDR3 loop spans 13 amino acids. In germline, CDR1 is MRHNA, CDR2 SNTAGT. V was clipped by 5 bases and J by 3 bases, with 7 bases between them. CDR3 protein: CASSQRPNEKLFF. CDR3 DNA sequence: TGTGCCAGCAGTCAGAGACCTAATGAAAAACTGTTTTTT.

The chain employs TRBV20-1 and TRBJ2-3; D not certain. The CDR3 extends over 11 amino acids. V lost 3 bases and J lost 11, with 12 bases in between. The germline gives CDR1 DFQATT, CDR2 SNEGSKA (reference sequence). This CDR3 is CSASHGELQYF. In DNA, the CDR3 is TGCAGTGCTAGTCATGGCGAGCTGCAGTATTTT.

The CDR3 sequence: CASSHPTSEQYF. The CDR3 DNA sequence: TGTGCCAGCAGCCACCCAACATCCGAGCAGTACTTC. The V call is TRBV27, the J call TRBJ2-7; D is unclear. CDR3 length: 12 residues. The V and J ends lost 6 bases and 6 bases respectively, with 12 bases between them. CDR1 MNHEY and CDR2 SMNVEV come from the germline V gene (reference sequence).

This chain joins TRBV6-5 and TRBJ1-2; the D gene is possibly TRBD1 (5 bases). V lost 6 bases, J lost 4 bases, and 12 bases lay in between. The CDR3 has 13 amino acids. The germline CDR1 and CDR2 sequences are MNHEY and SVGAGI. CDR3 region: CASRQASIYGYTF. For the CDR3, the DNA is TGTGCCAGCAGACAGGCCTCCATCTATGGCTACACCTTC.

V and J are TRBV5-6 and TRBJ2-1; 8 positions match TRBD2. The CDR3 has 15 amino acids. The germline gives CDR1 SGHDT, CDR2 YYEEEE. The V and J ends lost 0 bases and 7 bases, in that order; junction bases with no gene match: 6. In DNA, the CDR3 is TGTGCCAGCAGCTTGGTGGCGGGAGGACGGAATGAGCAGTTCTTC. It encodes CASSLVAGGRNEQFF.

The rearrangement joins TRBV4-3 to TRBJ2-3, with D unresolved. Looked up from germline, CDR1 is LGHNA and CDR2 is YSLEER. V was cut by 1 base and J by 8 bases, with 13 bases left in between. The CDR3 runs to 14 residues. The CDR3 is CASSQGVGRATQYF. The DNA of the CDR3 is TGCGCCAGCAGCCAAGGGGTCGGGCGCGCTACGCAGTATTTT.

This chain connects TRBV30 to TRBJ1-2; 10 bases agree with TRBD1. CDR3 length equals 15 residues. The V and J ends lost 2 bases and 2 bases, in that order; junction bases with no gene match: 5. CDR1 and CDR2 from the germline V gene are GTSNPN and SVGIG (reference sequence). This chain's CDR3 is CAWSYRGQGNYGYTF. CDR3 DNA: TGTGCCTGGAGTTACCGGGGACAGGGGAACTATGGCTACACCTTC.

V is TRBV2 and J is TRBJ2-6; D uncertain. The CDR3 loop spans 14 amino acids. Germline V gives CDR1 SNHLY, CDR2 FYNNEI. V lost 6 bases, J lost 3 bases, and 9 bases lay in between. The CDR3 DNA reads as TGTGCCAGCAGCCAGATGAATGGGGCCAACGTCCTGACTTTC. It yields the protein CASSQMNGANVLTF.

In regard to this clone: The junction departs from the called germline gene at one end, perhaps through a read error. The identical CDR3 is also encoded by other nucleotide sequences in the sample. The V call is TRBV5-6, the J call TRBJ1-2, with D perhaps matching TRBD1 (6 bases). The CDR3 covers 14 residues. CDR1 SGHDT and CDR2 YYEEEE come from the germline V gene. The CDR3 is CASSFGAQGYGYTF. For the CDR3, the DNA is TGCGCCAGCAGCTTTGGCGCCCAGGGGTATGGCTACACCTTC.

The chain is built from TRBV21-1 and TRBJ2-5; the D call of TRBD2 is as the table states it, not checked on the DNA. TRBV21-1 represents a pseudogene. The CDR3 sequence is 14 residues long. CDR3 amino acids: CASSKALRAETQYF. Here the CDR3 DNA reads TGTGCCAGCAGCAAAGCGCTTAGAGCCGAGACCCAGTACTTC.

V gene TRBV5-1 combines with J gene TRBJ1-2; D gene ambiguous. Germline V gene lookup returns CDR1 SGHRS and CDR2 YFSETQ. Trimming left V 4 bases short and J 8 bases short, with 21 bases between. The CDR3 has 15 amino acids. The CDR3 bases are TGCGCCAGCAGCCCGTCTGTAGGGCCGGGTGAGGGCTACACCTTC. This codes for CASSPSVGPGEGYTF.

The chain is built from TRBV25-1 and TRBJ1-6; TRBD1 matches at 8 bases. The CDR3 is 15 amino acids. The V gene end was trimmed by 1 base and the J gene end by 7 bases; junction bases not matched to a gene: 3. CDR1 and CDR2 (germline): MGHDK, SYGVNS. The DNA of the CDR3 is TGTGCCAGCAGTGAATCACGACAGGGGAATTCACCCCTCCACTTT. As protein: CASSESRQGNSPLHF.

The V gene is TRBV27, the J gene TRBJ1-1; D call uncertain. This CDR3 has 13 residues. V lost 2 bases, J lost 7 bases, and 11 bases lay in between. The germline gives CDR1 MNHEY, CDR2 SMNVEV (reference sequence). Written as DNA, the CDR3 is TGTGCCAGCAGTTTAGGAGGAGACGGTGAAGCTTTCTTT. Protein product: CASSLGGDGEAFF.